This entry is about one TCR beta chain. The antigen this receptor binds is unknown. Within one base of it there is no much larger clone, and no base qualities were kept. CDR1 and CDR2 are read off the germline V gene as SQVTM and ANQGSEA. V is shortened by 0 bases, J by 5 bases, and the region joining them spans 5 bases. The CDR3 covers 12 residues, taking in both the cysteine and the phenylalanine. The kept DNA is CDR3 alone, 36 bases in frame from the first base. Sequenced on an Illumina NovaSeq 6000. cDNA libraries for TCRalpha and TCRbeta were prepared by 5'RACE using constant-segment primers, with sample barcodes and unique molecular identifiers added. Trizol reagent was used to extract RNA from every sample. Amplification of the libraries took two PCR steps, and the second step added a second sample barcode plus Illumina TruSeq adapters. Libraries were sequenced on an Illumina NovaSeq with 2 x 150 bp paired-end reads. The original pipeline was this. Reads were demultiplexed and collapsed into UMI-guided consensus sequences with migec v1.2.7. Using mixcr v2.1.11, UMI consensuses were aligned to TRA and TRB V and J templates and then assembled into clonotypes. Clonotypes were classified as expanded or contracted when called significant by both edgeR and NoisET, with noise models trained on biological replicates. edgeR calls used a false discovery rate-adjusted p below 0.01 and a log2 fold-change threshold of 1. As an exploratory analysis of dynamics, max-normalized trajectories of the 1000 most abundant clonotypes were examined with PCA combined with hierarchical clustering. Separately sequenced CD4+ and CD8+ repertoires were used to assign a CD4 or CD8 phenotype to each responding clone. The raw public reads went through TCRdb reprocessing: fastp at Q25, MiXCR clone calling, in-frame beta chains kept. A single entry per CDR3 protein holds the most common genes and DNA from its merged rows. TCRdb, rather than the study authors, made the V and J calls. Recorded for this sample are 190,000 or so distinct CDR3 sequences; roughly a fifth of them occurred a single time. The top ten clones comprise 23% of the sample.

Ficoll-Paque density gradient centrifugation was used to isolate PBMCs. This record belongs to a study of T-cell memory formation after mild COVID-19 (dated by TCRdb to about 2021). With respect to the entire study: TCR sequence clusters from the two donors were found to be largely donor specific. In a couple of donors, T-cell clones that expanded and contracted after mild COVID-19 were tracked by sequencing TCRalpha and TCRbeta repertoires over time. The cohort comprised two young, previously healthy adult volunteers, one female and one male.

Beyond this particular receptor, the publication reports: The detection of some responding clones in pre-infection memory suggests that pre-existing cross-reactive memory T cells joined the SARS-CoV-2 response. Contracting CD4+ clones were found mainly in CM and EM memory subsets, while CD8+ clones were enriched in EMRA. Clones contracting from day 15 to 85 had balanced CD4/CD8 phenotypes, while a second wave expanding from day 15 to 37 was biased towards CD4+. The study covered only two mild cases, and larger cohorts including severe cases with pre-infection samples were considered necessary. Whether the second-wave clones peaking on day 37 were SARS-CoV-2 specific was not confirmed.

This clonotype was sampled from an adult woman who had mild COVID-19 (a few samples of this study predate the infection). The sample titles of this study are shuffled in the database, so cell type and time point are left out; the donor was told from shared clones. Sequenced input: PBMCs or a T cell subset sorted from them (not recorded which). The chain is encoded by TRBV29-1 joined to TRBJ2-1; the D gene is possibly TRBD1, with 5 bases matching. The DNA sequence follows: TGCAGCGTTGAAGACAGGGACAATGAGCAGTTCTTC. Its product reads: CSVEDRDNEQFF.